This entry lists 5 T cell receptor beta chains sequenced from one sample in a study of CD8 T cells in Susac syndrome. A quantity of about 0.45 to 1 ug RNA underwent reverse transcription using random hexamers. Each CDR3 protein gets one entry after TCRdb re-called the immunoSEQ multiplex PCR reads with MiXCR. The table has some 100,000 distinct CDR3 sequences, 80% to 95% seen once; the top ten hold around 0.14%. The material sequenced was CD4+ T cells from PBMCs. The source of these receptors is a human donor in good health.

The rearrangement uses TRBV6-1 and TRBJ1-3; D unresolved. Trimming stripped 6 bases from V and 1 base from J, with 16 bases between. The CDR3 length is 16 residues. Germline loops: CDR1 MNHNS, CDR2 SASEGT. DNA of the CDR3: TGTGCCAGCAGCGACCGACTTCGAGGATCTGGAAACACCATATATTTT. Translating gives CASSDRLRGSGNTIYF.

This chain joins TRBV6-6 and TRBJ2-7, with 7 bases fitting TRBD1. The germline V gene encodes CDR1 MNHNY and CDR2 SVGAGI (reference sequence). Trimming at V came to 3 bases and at J to 0 bases, leaving 8 bases not matched to a gene. The CDR3 sequence is 16 residues long. CDR3 amino acids: CASSYRGQASSYEQYF. Written as DNA, the CDR3 is TGTGCCAGCAGTTATCGAGGACAGGCCTCCTCCTACGAGCAGTACTTC.

The rearrangement links TRBV12-3 or TRBV12-4 to TRBJ2-6, with 7 bases that match TRBD1. The length of the CDR3 is 15 residues. V dropped 5 bases and J dropped 4; count of bases not matched to a gene: 5. CDR3 in amino acids: CASSGTGVGANVLTF. The CDR3 DNA reads as TGTGCCAGCAGTGGAACAGGGGTAGGGGCCAACGTCCTGACTTTC.

This clonotype showed up just a few times. The V gene is TRBV29-1, the J gene TRBJ2-7; D possibly corresponds to TRBD2 (5 bases). This CDR3 region has 13 residues. The V gene lost 7 bases and the J gene lost 2 bases, with 15 bases spanning the gap. Germline CDR1 is SQVTM and CDR2 is ANQGSEA. The CDR3 DNA sequence: TGCAGCGCCGAGGGCGGGCAGACCTACGAGCAGTACTTC. Residues: CSAEGGQTYEQYF.

V is TRBV29-1 and J is TRBJ2-5, with 7 bases matching TRBD1. This CDR3 contains 13 residues. Unmatched junction bases numbered 8, after V lost 6 bases and J lost 4 bases. Germline values: CDR1 SQVTM, CDR2 ANQGSEA. The CDR3 DNA reads TGCAGCGTACGGGACAGTCCTCGAGAGACCCAGTACTTC. This codes for CSVRDSPRETQYF. The variable domain in full, completed from reference TRBV29-1 and TRBJ2-5, reads SAVISQKPSRDICQRGTSLTIQCQVDSQVTMMFWYRQQPGQSLTLIATANQGSEATYESGFVIDKFPISRPNLTFSTLTVSNMSPEDSSIYLCSVRDSPRETQYFGPGTRLLVL.